This T cell receptor (beta chain) derives from a study of T cell changes during pregnancy in multiple sclerosis. Clones were read by immunoSEQ multiplex PCR, and TCRdb kept only the in-frame ones, dropping some. In the table there are about 70,000 clones, around 92% of which are singletons. V lost 4 bases to trimming and J lost 4 bases, with 10 bases between them. CDR1 and CDR2 from the germline V gene are WNHNN and SYGVQD (reference sequence). The CDR3 length is 13 residues. This receptor was obtained from a female donor with multiple sclerosis, enrolled in a pregnancy study. The sample here was peripheral blood, taken in the first trimester of pregnancy. J is TRBJ1-1 and V is TRBV10-1; D may be TRBD1 (6 bases). DNA of the CDR3: TGCGCCAGCAGTGCACAGGGTGGCACTGAAGCTTTCTTT. Translating gives CASSAQGGTEAFF.